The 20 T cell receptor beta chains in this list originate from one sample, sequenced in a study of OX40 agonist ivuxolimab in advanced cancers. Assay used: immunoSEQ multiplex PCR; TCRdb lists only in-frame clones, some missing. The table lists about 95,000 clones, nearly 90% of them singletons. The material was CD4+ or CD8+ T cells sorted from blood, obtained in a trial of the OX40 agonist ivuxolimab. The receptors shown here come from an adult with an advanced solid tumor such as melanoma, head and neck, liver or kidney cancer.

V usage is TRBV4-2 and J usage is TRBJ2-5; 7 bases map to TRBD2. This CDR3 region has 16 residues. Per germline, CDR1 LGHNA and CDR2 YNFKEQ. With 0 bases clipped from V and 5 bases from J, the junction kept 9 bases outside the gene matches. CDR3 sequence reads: CASSQDGERGGETQYF. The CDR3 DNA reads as TGTGCCAGCAGCCAAGATGGGGAGCGGGGAGGGGAGACCCAGTACTTC.

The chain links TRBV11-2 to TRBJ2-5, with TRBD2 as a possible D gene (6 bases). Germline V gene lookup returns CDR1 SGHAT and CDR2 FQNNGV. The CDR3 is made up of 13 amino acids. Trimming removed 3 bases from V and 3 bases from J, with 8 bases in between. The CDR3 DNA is TGTGCCAGCAGCTTCCGACTAGAAGAGACCCAGTACTTC. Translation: CASSFRLEETQYF.

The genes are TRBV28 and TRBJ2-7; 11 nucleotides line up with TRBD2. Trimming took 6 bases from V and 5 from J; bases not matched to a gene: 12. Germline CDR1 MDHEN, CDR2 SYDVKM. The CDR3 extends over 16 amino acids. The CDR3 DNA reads TGTGCCAGCAGCTCCGGACTAGCGGGCGGCCCTGACGAGCAGTACTTC. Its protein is CASSSGLAGGPDEQYF.

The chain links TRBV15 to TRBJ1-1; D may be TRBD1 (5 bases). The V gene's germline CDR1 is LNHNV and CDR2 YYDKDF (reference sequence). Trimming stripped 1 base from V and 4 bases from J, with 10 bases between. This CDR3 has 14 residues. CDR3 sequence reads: CATSRGQWGTEAFF. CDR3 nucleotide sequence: TGTGCCACCAGCAGAGGACAGTGGGGCACTGAAGCTTTCTTT. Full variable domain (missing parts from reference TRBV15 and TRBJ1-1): DAMVIQNPRYQVTQFGKPVTLSCSQTLNHNVMYWYQQKSSQAPKLLFHYYDKDFNNEADTPDNFQSRRPNTSFCFLDIRSPGLGDTAMYLCATSRGQWGTEAFFGQGTRLTVV.

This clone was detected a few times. CDR3 residues: CAISEPRSYEQYF. The CDR3 coding sequence is TGTGCCATCAGTGAGCCTCGAAGCTACGAGCAGTACTTC. The chain has TRBV10-3 and TRBJ2-7; D not certain. Germline CDR1 ENHRY, CDR2 SYGVKD. This CDR3 is 13 amino acids long. V was clipped by 2 bases and J by 3 bases, with 8 bases between them.

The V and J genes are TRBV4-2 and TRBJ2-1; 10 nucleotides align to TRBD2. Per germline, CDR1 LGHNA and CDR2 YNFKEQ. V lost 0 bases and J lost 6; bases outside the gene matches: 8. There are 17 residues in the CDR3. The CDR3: CASSQDKGLAILNEQFF. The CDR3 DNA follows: TGTGCCAGCAGCCAAGATAAGGGACTAGCGATTCTCAATGAGCAGTTCTTC.

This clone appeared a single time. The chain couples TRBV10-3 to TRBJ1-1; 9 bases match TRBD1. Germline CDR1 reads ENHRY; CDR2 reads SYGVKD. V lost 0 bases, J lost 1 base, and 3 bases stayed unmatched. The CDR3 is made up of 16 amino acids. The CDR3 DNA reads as TGTGCCATCAGTGAGTCGGGGGACAGGGCGAACACTGAAGCTTTCTTT. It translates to CAISESGDRANTEAFF.

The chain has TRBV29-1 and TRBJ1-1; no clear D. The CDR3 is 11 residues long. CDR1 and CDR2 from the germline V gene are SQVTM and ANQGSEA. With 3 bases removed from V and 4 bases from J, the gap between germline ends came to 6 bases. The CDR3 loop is CSVDLSTEAFF. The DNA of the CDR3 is TGCAGCGTTGATTTGTCCACTGAAGCTTTCTTT.

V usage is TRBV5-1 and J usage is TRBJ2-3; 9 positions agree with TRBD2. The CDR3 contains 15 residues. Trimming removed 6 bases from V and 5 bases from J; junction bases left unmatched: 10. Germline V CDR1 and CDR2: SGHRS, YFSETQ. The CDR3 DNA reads TGCGCCAGCACAGAACAGCGGGGGGTCATAGATACGCAGTATTTT. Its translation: CASTEQRGVIDTQYF.

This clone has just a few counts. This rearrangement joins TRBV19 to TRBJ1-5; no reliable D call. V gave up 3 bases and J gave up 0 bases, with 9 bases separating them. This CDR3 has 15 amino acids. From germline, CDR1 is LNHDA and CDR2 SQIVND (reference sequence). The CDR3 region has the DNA TGTGCCAGTAGTATGAAGCTTTATAGCAATCAGCCCCAGCATTTT. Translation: CASSMKLYSNQPQHF.

As DNA, the CDR3 is TGTGCCAGCGCCAACTCAGGGTTCAGCTACGAGCAGTACTTC. Translated, it gives CASANSGFSYEQYF. V is TRBV27 and J is TRBJ2-7; maybe TRBD1 (5 bases). Germline V gene sequence: CDR1 MNHEY, CDR2 SMNVEV (reference sequence). This CDR3 has 14 residues. Trimming took off 8 bases at V and 3 bases at J, with 17 bases between the two ends.

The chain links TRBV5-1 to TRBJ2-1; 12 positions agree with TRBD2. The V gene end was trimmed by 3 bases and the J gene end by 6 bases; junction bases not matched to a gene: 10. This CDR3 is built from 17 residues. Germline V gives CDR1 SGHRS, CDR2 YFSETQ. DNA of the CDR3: TGCGCCAGCAGCTCACTCCTAGCGGGAGGGGAACCCAATGAGCAGTTCTTC. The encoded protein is CASSSLLAGGEPNEQFF.

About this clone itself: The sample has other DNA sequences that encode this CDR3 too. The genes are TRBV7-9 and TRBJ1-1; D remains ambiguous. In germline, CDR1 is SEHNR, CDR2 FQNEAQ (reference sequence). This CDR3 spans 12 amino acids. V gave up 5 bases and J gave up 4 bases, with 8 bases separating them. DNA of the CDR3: TGTGCCAGCAGCCTGAGAACCACTGAAGCTTTCTTT. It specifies CASSLRTTEAFF.

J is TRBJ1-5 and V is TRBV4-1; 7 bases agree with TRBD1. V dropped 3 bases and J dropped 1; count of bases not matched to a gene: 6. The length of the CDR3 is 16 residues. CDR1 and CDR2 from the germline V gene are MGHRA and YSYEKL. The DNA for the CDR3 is TGCGCCAGCAGCCACGGGCAGGGGGGCAGCAATCAGCCCCAGCATTTT. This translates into CASSHGQGGSNQPQHF.

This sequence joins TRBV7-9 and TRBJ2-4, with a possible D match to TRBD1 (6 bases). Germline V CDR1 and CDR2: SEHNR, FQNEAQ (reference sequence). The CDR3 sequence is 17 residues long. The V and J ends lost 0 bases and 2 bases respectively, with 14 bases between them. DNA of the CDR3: TGTGCCAGCAGCTTAGCGTCGGTTACAGGGACCAAAAACATTCAGTACTTC. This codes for CASSLASVTGTKNIQYF.

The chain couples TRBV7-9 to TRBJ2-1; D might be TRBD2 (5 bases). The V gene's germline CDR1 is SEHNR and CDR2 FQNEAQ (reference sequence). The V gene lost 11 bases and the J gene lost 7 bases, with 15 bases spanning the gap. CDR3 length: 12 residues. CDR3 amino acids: CAGGRDGNEQFF. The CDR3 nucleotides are TGTGCCGGAGGACGGGATGGAAATGAGCAGTTCTTC.

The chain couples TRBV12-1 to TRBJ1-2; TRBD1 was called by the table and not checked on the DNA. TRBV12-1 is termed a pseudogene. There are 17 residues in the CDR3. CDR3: CASSFRAFTGSDYGYTF. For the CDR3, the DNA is TGTGCCAGCAGCTTCCGCGCCTTTACAGGGAGCGACTATGGCTACACCTTC.

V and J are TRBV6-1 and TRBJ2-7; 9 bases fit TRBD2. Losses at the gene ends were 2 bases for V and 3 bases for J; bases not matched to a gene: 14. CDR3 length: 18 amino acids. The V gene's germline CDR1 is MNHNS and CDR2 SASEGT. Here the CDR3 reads CASSERGSGGGWVYEQYF. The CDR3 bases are TGTGCCAGCAGTGAAAGAGGTAGCGGGGGAGGGTGGGTCTACGAGCAGTACTTC.

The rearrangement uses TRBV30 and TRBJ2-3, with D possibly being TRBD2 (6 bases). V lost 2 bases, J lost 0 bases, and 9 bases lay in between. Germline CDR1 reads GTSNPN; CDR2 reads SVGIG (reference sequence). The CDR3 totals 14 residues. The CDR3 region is CAWSRGSSTDTQYF. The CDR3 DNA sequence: TGTGCCTGGAGTCGGGGGTCTAGCACAGATACGCAGTATTTT.

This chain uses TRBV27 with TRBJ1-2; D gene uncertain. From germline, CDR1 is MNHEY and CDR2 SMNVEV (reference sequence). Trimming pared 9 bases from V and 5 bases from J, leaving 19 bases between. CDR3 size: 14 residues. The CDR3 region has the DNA TGTGCCAGTAGCCCTTTCGGGGAGGAGTATGGCTACACCTTC. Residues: CASSPFGEEYGYTF.